The present TCR beta chain was sequenced within a study of response to subunit inactivated influenza vaccine (dated by TCRdb to the late 2010s). About the investigation overall: Deep quantitative profiling of the T cell receptor repertoire was used in the study to follow responses to a trivalent subunit inactivated influenza vaccine.

Library method: RT-PCR. The reads were generated on an Illumina HiSeq 2500. Using fastp at Q25 and MiXCR, TCRdb reprocessed the public reads and kept productive beta chains. CDR3 protein sequences are deduplicated, and each keeps its most common genes and DNA. Present in this sample are approximately 520,000 distinct CDR3 sequences, about 25% of which were seen just once. The ten biggest clones cover 1.5% to 2% of the sample. Results the study describes overall, beyond this receptor: According to the authors, only a limited number of new T cells may be recruited by each seasonal influenza vaccination.

This clonotype showed up just a few times. The clone's antigen remains unknown. No qualities accompany the bases; no much larger clone lies one base away. Relative to germline, V is 1 base shorter and J is 3 bases shorter, with 12 bases between their ends. The CDR3 runs 14 residues from the cysteine to the phenylalanine. The DNA shown is the 42-base CDR3, in frame from base 1. CDR1 and CDR2 were assigned from the germline V gene (reference sequence) as DFQATT and SNEGSKA. Sequenced material: CD4+ T cells sorted from PBMCs, taken more than 4 days after vaccination. The rearranged segments are TRBV20-1 and TRBJ1-1; TRBD1 could be the D gene, as 5 bases match. The TCR comes from a man aged 50 to 60 who received an inactivated influenza vaccine. Donor details come from another sample of the same person, matched by shared clones. The sequence in DNA is TGCAGTGCTAGAGTGTGGGGGACTGACACTGAAGCTTTCTTT. The resulting protein is CSARVWGTDTEAFF.